Shown below are 26 T cell receptor beta chains from a single sample sequenced in a study of early T cells in non-severe SARS-CoV-2 infection. TCRdb called the 5' RACE reads again in MiXCR, with one record for every CDR3 protein. The repertoire holds approximately 76,000 distinct CDR3 sequences, with around an eighth as singletons. Material: whole blood. The receptors come from an adult who was a healthcare worker with PCR-confirmed SARS-CoV-2 infection or an uninfected control (not recorded which).

V gene TRBV27 combines with J gene TRBJ2-7, with D perhaps matching TRBD1 (5 bases). This CDR3 has 12 residues. Germline V gives CDR1 MNHEY, CDR2 SMNVEV (reference sequence). The V end lost 7 bases, the J end lost 4 bases, and 11 bases lay between the germline ends. The CDR3 DNA is TGTGCCAGCATGGGGCAGGGTTACGAGCAGTACTTC. Its translation: CASMGQGYEQYF.

This clonotype occurred many times. The V gene is TRBV7-9, the J gene TRBJ1-2, with D possibly matching TRBD1 (5 bases). V gave up 4 bases and J gave up 7 bases, with 19 bases separating them. This CDR3 has 15 amino acids. Germline V gene data show CDR1 as SEHNR and CDR2 as FQNEAQ (reference sequence). The CDR3 protein is CASSSRRAPGGGYTF. CDR3 bases: TGTGCCAGCAGCTCCCGGCGGGCGCCGGGGGGTGGCTACACCTTC.

This clonotype was picked up a small number of times. V is TRBV11-2 and J is TRBJ1-1, with D unresolved. CDR1 and CDR2 from the germline V gene are SGHAT and FQNNGV. This CDR3 has 13 amino acids. The V end lost 0 bases, the J end lost 8 bases, and 10 bases lay between the germline ends. The CDR3 region is CASSLDRWPEAFF. The DNA for the CDR3 is TGTGCCAGCAGCTTAGATCGATGGCCCGAAGCTTTCTTT.

The rearrangement uses TRBV7-9 and TRBJ2-1; 12 positions agree with TRBD2. This CDR3 spans 16 amino acids. Trimming removed 8 bases from V and 9 bases from J; junction bases left unmatched: 14. CDR1 and CDR2 (germline): SEHNR, FQNEAQ (reference sequence). The DNA for the CDR3 is TGTGCCAGCTCCCCCCGCCTAGCGGGAGGGCGCGGTGAGCAGTTCTTC. Protein sequence: CASSPRLAGGRGEQFF.

This clonotype has a count of ten or more. The V and J genes are TRBV11-2 and TRBJ2-5; no reliable D call. The germline CDR1 and CDR2 sequences are SGHAT and FQNNGV. Trimming left V 3 bases short and J 1 base short, with 9 bases between. The CDR3 extends over 14 amino acids. CDR3 protein: CASSLMATQETQYF. Written as DNA, the CDR3 is TGTGCCAGCAGCTTGATGGCAACCCAAGAGACCCAGTACTTC.

The sample holds many counts of this clonotype. This chain uses TRBV6-6 with TRBJ2-5; 12 positions match TRBD2. V shed 4 bases, J shed 7 bases, and the junction held 19 bases outside the gene matches. Looked up from germline, CDR1 is MNHNY and CDR2 is SVGAGI (reference sequence). The CDR3 is 19 residues long. The CDR3 reads CASSSGGLGRLAGDVTQYF. CDR3 nucleotides: TGTGCCAGCAGTTCAGGGGGCCTGGGGAGACTAGCGGGAGATGTGACCCAGTACTTC.

The sample holds a few counts of this clonotype. At one end the junction does not follow the germline gene, possibly because of a read error. The V gene is TRBV29-1, the J gene TRBJ1-2; 8 bases agree with TRBD1. Germline CDR1 SQVTM, CDR2 ANQGSEA. The CDR3 runs to 13 residues. CDR3 DNA sequence: TGCAGCGTCGAAGGACAGGGTAACTATGGCTACACCTTC. This codes for CSVEGQGNYGYTF.

This clonotype was observed a handful of times. This chain joins TRBV2 and TRBJ2-1; 10 nucleotides align to TRBD1. Unmatched junction bases numbered 11, after V lost 6 bases and J lost 9 bases. There are 15 residues in the CDR3. CDR1 is SNHLY, CDR2 FYNNEI, per germline. In nucleotides, the CDR3 is TGTGCCAGCAGCACCGGGACAGGGGCGTTCGCTGAGCAGTTCTTC. This encodes CASSTGTGAFAEQFF.

This chain joins TRBV20-1 and TRBJ1-1; D gene uncertain. In germline, CDR1 is DFQATT, CDR2 SNEGSKA (reference sequence). V was shortened by 3 bases and J by 1 base, with 6 bases between the two germline ends. The CDR3 has 12 residues. CDR3 nucleotide sequence: TGCAGTGCTAGGAAAGCGAACACTGAAGCTTTCTTT. The encoded protein is CSARKANTEAFF.

This clonotype was found a few times. CDR3 bases: TGCAGTGCTGGACTAGCGGGGCTCACCGAGCAGTACTTC. Translation gives CSAGLAGLTEQYF. The chain uses TRBV20-1 and TRBJ2-7; TRBD2 agrees at 12 bases. Trimming at V came to 5 bases and at J to 6 bases, leaving 5 bases not matched to a gene. Germline V gene lookup returns CDR1 DFQATT and CDR2 SNEGSKA (reference sequence). This CDR3 is built from 13 residues.

This clonotype was detected a few times. The chain employs TRBV7-9 and TRBJ1-6, with 7 positions matching TRBD1. Germline CDR1 SEHNR, CDR2 FQNEAQ (reference sequence). The CDR3 runs to 16 residues. Trimming cost V 5 bases and J 7 bases; bases outside gene matches: 11. The CDR3 coding sequence is TGTGCCAGCAGCCTGGCAGGGGGTGCGCGGAATTCACCCCTCCACTTT. It yields the protein CASSLAGGARNSPLHF.

This clonotype was seen many times. The chain recombines TRBV5-1 with TRBJ1-2; D is perhaps TRBD1 (5 bases). This CDR3 has 13 residues. V lost 4 bases and J lost 0, with 7 bases in between. Germline V lookup: CDR1 SGHRS, CDR2 YFSETQ. CDR3 amino acids: CASSQTANYGYTF. CDR3 bases: TGCGCCAGCAGCCAGACAGCTAACTATGGCTACACCTTC. The whole variable domain, filled in from reference TRBV5-1 and TRBJ1-2, reads KAGVTQTPRYLIKTRGQQVTLSCSPISGHRSVSWYQQTPGQGLQFLFEYFSETQRNKGNFPGRFSGRQFSNSRSEMNVSTLELGDSALYLCASSQTANYGYTFGSGTRLTVV.

This clonotype was seen a few times. This chain joins TRBV9 and TRBJ2-3, with D perhaps TRBD2 (5 bases). The V gene's germline CDR1 is SGDLS and CDR2 YYNGEE. Deletions cut 1 base from V and 6 bases from J, with 9 bases between. This CDR3 has 13 amino acids. The CDR3 sequence is CASSVNPGDTQYF. As DNA, the CDR3 is TGTGCCAGCAGCGTAAATCCGGGGGATACGCAGTATTTT. Full variable domain (remainder filled in from reference TRBV9 and TRBJ2-3): DSGVTQTPKHLITATGQRVTLRCSPRSGDLSVYWYQQSLDQGLQFLIQYYNGEERAKGNILERFSAQQFPDLHSELNLSSLELGDSALYFCASSVNPGDTQYFGPGTRLTVL.

The gene calls are TRBV7-3 and TRBJ2-3; 8 bases align to TRBD2. Losses at the gene ends were 0 bases for V and 0 bases for J; bases not matched to a gene: 8. Germline V gene lookup returns CDR1 SGHTA and CDR2 FQGTGA. This CDR3 has 18 amino acids. The DNA for the CDR3 is TGTGCCAGCAGCTTAACTCCGATGACTAGCGCTAGCACAGATACGCAGTATTTT. As protein: CASSLTPMTSASTDTQYF. The full variable domain, rest sourced from reference TRBV7-3 and TRBJ2-3, is GAGVSQTPSNKVTEKGKYVELRCDPISGHTALYWYRQSLGQGPEFLIYFQGTGAADDSGLPNDRFFAVRPEGSVSTLKIQRTERGDSAVYLCASSLTPMTSASTDTQYFGPGTRLTVL.

This clonotype was observed many times. V is TRBV28 and J is TRBJ2-7, with a possible D match to TRBD1 (6 bases). Trimming stripped 6 bases from V and 2 bases from J, with 14 bases between. Germline lookup yields CDR1 MDHEN and CDR2 SYDVKM. The CDR3 runs to 14 residues. CDR3 in amino acids: CASSLMDRPYEQYF. In nucleotides, the CDR3 is TGTGCCAGCAGCCTCATGGACAGACCCTACGAGCAGTACTTC.

V is TRBV3-1 and J is TRBJ2-7, with no clear D. The germline V and J ends were trimmed by 7 bases and 4 bases, with 17 bases remaining between them. The CDR3 sequence is 14 residues long. The germline gives CDR1 LGHDT, CDR2 YNNKEL (reference sequence). CDR3 in amino acids: CASKKALDTYEQYF. The CDR3 coding sequence is TGTGCCAGCAAGAAGGCGTTAGATACGTACGAGCAGTACTTC.

The chain is built from TRBV11-2 and TRBJ1-2; 11 nucleotides align to TRBD1. Looked up from germline, CDR1 is SGHAT and CDR2 is FQNNGV. V shed 5 bases, J shed 4 bases, and the junction held 12 bases outside the gene matches. CDR3 length: 17 residues. CDR3 sequence reads: CASSGYDGTGGIYGYTF. The CDR3 DNA reads as TGTGCCAGCAGCGGATACGACGGGACAGGGGGAATCTATGGCTACACCTTC.

This clonotype was counted between two and nine times. CDR3 sequence: CASSPKTASLQETQYF. The CDR3 region has the DNA TGTGCCAGCTCACCAAAGACAGCCAGCCTCCAAGAGACCCAGTACTTC. The chain carries TRBV18 and TRBJ2-5; D may be TRBD1 (5 bases). Germline CDR1 reads KGHSH; CDR2 reads LQKENI. Trimming pared 2 bases from V and 1 base from J, leaving 14 bases between. The CDR3 has 16 residues. Full variable domain (rest looked up from reference TRBV18 and TRBJ2-5): NAGVMQNPRHLVRRRGQEARLRCSPMKGHSHVYWYRQLPEEGLKFMVYLQKENIIDESGMPKERFSAEFPKEGPSILRIQQVVRGDSAAYFCASSPKTASLQETQYFGPGTRLLVL.

In its sample, this clonotype was seen many times. The gene calls are TRBV29-1 and TRBJ2-1, with D perhaps assigned TRBD1 or TRBD2 (6 bases each). V lost 7 bases, J lost 8 bases, and 15 bases lay in between. This CDR3 is built from 12 residues. CDR1 is SQVTM, CDR2 ANQGSEA, per germline. CDR3: CSAAGGGDEQFF. The CDR3 DNA follows: TGCAGCGCCGCCGGGGGCGGGGATGAGCAGTTCTTC.

This clonotype was seen repeatedly, ten times or more. The rearrangement links TRBV6-2 or TRBV6-3 to TRBJ2-4; a possible D gene is TRBD2 (6 bases). Per the germline V gene, CDR1 is MNHEY and CDR2 is SVGEGT. CDR3 size: 15 residues. The germline V and J ends were trimmed by 5 bases and 1 base, with 12 bases remaining between them. The CDR3 sequence: CASSKQEGAKNIQYF. CDR3 sequence (DNA): TGTGCCAGCAGTAAACAGGAGGGGGCCAAAAACATTCAGTACTTC.

The count of this clonotype is one. The V gene is TRBV10-3, the J gene TRBJ2-7, with D perhaps matching TRBD1 (6 bases). The germline V gene has CDR1 ENHRY and CDR2 SYGVKD. CDR3 length equals 14 residues. Trimming pared 4 bases from V and 1 base from J, leaving 11 bases between. DNA of the CDR3: TGTGCCATCAGTGGTAGGGGGACGTCCTACGAGCAGTACTTC. It encodes CAISGRGTSYEQYF.

In this sample, this clonotype turned up once. The rearrangement joins TRBV29-1 to TRBJ1-6, with 9 bases fitting TRBD1. Germline CDR1 and CDR2: SQVTM and ANQGSEA. Unmatched junction bases numbered 9, after V lost 7 bases and J lost 5 bases. The CDR3 length is 15 residues. The CDR3 loop is CSAAVGQGNNSPLHF. The CDR3 coding sequence is TGCAGCGCCGCCGTAGGACAGGGGAATAATTCACCCCTCCACTTT.

This clonotype was recorded at least ten times. J is TRBJ2-3 and V is TRBV6-6; no firm D call. Germline CDR1 and CDR2: MNHNY and SVGAGI (reference sequence). Trimming took off 7 bases at V and 6 bases at J, with 8 bases between the two ends. There are 11 residues in the CDR3. The CDR3 loop reads CASKMTDTQYF. In nucleotides, the CDR3 is TGTGCCAGCAAGATGACGGATACGCAGTATTTT.

This clonotype was observed a handful of times. The V call is TRBV2, the J call TRBJ1-6; TRBD1 matches 7 bases. The CDR3 runs to 16 residues. With 7 bases clipped from V and 9 bases from J, the junction kept 15 bases outside the gene matches. Germline assignment: CDR1 SNHLY and CDR2 FYNNEI. As DNA, the CDR3 is TGTGCCAGCATCCCTCGATCGGACAGGAGGACTTCACCCCTCCACTTT. Protein product: CASIPRSDRRTSPLHF.

This clonotype was detected many times. The chain links TRBV7-2 to TRBJ2-3; no firm D call. In germline, CDR1 is SGHTA, CDR2 FQGNSA. This CDR3 is built from 13 residues. V shed 5 bases and J shed 4 bases, with 10 bases lying between them. CDR3 in amino acids: CASSPRTSDTQYF. The CDR3 DNA reads as TGTGCCAGCAGCCCCCGCACTTCAGATACGCAGTATTTT.

As for this clonotype: A read error may explain this, as a much larger clone is one base away. CDR3 nucleotide sequence: TGTACCAGCAGCGCTTACAGGGACACTGAAGCTTTCTTT. Protein product: CTSSAYRDTEAFF. The J gene is TRBJ1-1, the V gene TRBV11-2; a possible D gene is TRBD1 (6 bases). The CDR3 covers 13 residues. Germline V gene data show CDR1 as SGHAT and CDR2 as FQNNGV.